The 8 T cell receptor beta chains presented below share a single source sample, sequenced in a study of blood T cell repertoires in COVID-19. This table comes from immunoSEQ multiplex PCR, and its TCRdb copy is limited to in-frame clones, with some not included. The profile shows 150,000 to 200,000 clones, roughly 80% of them singletons. Sequencing input: peripheral blood. These receptors were taken from a man between 65 and 85 years old with acute or convalescent COVID-19.

This clone has only one observation. The rearrangement uses TRBV7-8 and TRBJ2-1, with D possibly matching TRBD1 (6 bases). CDR1 and CDR2 from the germline V gene are SGHVS and FQNEAQ. The V gene lost 1 base and the J gene lost 13 bases, with 14 bases spanning the gap. This CDR3 comprises 13 residues. The CDR3 loop is CASSLDEGRGQFF. The CDR3 region has the DNA TGTGCCAGCAGCTTAGATGAAGGCAGGGGTCAGTTCTTC.

J is TRBJ1-5 and V is TRBV2; no reliable D call. Germline CDR1 and CDR2: SNHLY and FYNNEI. This CDR3 contains 13 residues. V lost 10 bases to trimming and J lost 4 bases, with 14 bases between them. The CDR3 sequence: CATGAAENQPQHF. In DNA form, the CDR3 reads TGTGCCACCGGAGCCGCCGAGAATCAGCCCCAGCATTTT.

CDR3 amino acids: CASSLSADGNTIYF. The CDR3 nucleotides are TGTGCCAGCAGCTTAAGTGCAGATGGAAACACCATATATTTT. This chain joins TRBV7-3 and TRBJ1-3; D gene uncertain. This CDR3 contains 14 residues. V lost 1 base to trimming and J lost 3 bases, with 7 bases between them. Germline loops: CDR1 SGHTA, CDR2 FQGTGA.

The chain uses TRBV6-6 and TRBJ2-3, with D possibly TRBD2 on 6 matching bases. The CDR3 extends over 15 amino acids. V lost 6 bases, J lost 0 bases, and 13 bases lay in between. Germline CDR1 is MNHNY and CDR2 is SVGAGI (reference sequence). The CDR3 region has the DNA TGTGCCAGCAGACAACTAGCCACTAGCACAGATACGCAGTATTTT. Translating it yields CASRQLATSTDTQYF.

This clone turned up a few times. The chain uses TRBV7-9 and TRBJ1-6, with 7 positions matching TRBD1. Looked up from germline, CDR1 is SEHNR and CDR2 is FQNEAQ (reference sequence). This CDR3 comprises 12 residues. Trimming removed 10 bases from V and 9 bases from J; junction bases left unmatched: 6. The CDR3 nucleotides are TGTGCCACCCTTGACAGGGTTTCACCCCTCCACTTT. Translating it yields CATLDRVSPLHF.

This sequence joins TRBV24-1 and TRBJ2-2; D is possibly TRBD1 (5 bases). Germline CDR1 and CDR2: KGHDR and SFDVKD. The V end lost 4 bases, the J end lost 6 bases, and 23 bases lay between the germline ends. This CDR3 is 18 amino acids long. The CDR3 sequence: CATSDGQGRGHKPGELFF. CDR3 sequence (DNA): TGTGCCACCAGTGACGGGCAGGGAAGGGGCCACAAGCCCGGGGAGCTGTTTTTT.

This clone was counted once. The chain joins TRBV5-4 to TRBJ2-3; the D is unclear. Germline CDR1 and CDR2: SGHNT and YYREEE (reference sequence). Trimming cost V 3 bases and J 0 bases, with 11 bases left between them. The CDR3 totals 15 residues. The CDR3 region has the DNA TGTGCCAGCAGCTCAATGGCGGTTAGCACAGATACGCAGTATTTT. Encoded protein: CASSSMAVSTDTQYF.

This clone came up many times. Sequence at one end of the junction differs from germline and may be a read error. The genes are TRBV7-7 and TRBJ2-4, with TRBD2 matching over 16 bases. The CDR3 sequence is 18 residues long. From germline, CDR1 is SSHAT and CDR2 FNYEAQ (reference sequence). The DNA of the CDR3 is TGTGCTAGCAGCTCAGGGACTAGCGGGAGGGCCCCCAAAAACATTCAGTACTTC. This gives the protein CASSSGTSGRAPKNIQYF.